This T cell receptor (beta chain) derives from a study of Ad26.COV2.S vaccination and SARS-CoV-2 variants. Sequencing used immunoSEQ multiplex PCR; TCRdb keeps in-frame clones, though not all of them. The data contain 400,000 to 450,000 clones, around 90% of them singletons. Treatment indicated: around 19 received Ad26.COV2.S at low or high dose, single or two shots; roughly five received placebo; per-sample allocation not given. Specimens were obtained on day 63 following the first vaccine or placebo injection. An adult donor aged 18-55 years was enrolled in Boston. CDR3 length: 13 amino acids. The germline gives CDR1 MNHEY, CDR2 SMNVEV (reference sequence). V dropped 8 bases and J dropped 6; count of bases not matched to a gene: 9.

The sequenced sample was peripheral blood, obtained in a trial of Ad26.COV2.S vaccine versus placebo. This sequence originates from a person aged 18-60 years who received the Ad26.COV2.S COVID-19 vaccine or a placebo. The chain has TRBV27 and TRBJ2-7; 8 bases agree with TRBD2. This chain's CDR3 is CASGGLDTAEQYF. Here the CDR3 DNA reads TGTGCCAGCGGGGGACTAGACACGGCCGAGCAGTACTTC.